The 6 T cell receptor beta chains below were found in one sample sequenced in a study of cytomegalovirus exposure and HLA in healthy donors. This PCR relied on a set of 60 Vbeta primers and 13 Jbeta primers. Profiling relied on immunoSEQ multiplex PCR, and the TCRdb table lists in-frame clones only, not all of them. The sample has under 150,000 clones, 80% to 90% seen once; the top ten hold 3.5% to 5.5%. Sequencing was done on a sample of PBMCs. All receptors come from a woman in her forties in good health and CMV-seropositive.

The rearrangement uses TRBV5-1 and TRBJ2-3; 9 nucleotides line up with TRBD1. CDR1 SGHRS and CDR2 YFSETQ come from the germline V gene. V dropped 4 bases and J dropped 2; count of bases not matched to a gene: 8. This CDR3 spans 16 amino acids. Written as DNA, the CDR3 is TGCGCCAGCAGCCCCCGACAGGGGGAGTTCACAGATACGCAGTATTTT. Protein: CASSPRQGEFTDTQYF.

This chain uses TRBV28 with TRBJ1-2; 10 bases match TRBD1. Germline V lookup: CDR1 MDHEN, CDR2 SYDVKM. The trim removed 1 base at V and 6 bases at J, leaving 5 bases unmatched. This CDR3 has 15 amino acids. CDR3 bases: TGTGCCAGCAGTTTATTTGGACAGGGGGACCATGGCTACACCTTC. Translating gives CASSLFGQGDHGYTF.

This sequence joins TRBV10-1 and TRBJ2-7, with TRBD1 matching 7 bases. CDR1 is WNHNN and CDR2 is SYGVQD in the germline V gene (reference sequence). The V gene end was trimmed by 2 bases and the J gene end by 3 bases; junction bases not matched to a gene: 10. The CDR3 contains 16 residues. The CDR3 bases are TGCGCCAGCAGTGAGGATAACAGGGGCCTAGGCTACGAGCAGTACTTC. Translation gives CASSEDNRGLGYEQYF.

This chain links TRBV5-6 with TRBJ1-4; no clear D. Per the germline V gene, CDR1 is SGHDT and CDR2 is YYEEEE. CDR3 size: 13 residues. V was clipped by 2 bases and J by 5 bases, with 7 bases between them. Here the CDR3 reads CASSLEENEKLFF. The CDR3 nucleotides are TGTGCCAGCAGCTTAGAGGAAAATGAAAAACTGTTTTTT.

This CDR3 is CASSRGTYGYEQYF. CDR3 bases: TGTGCCAGCAGCCGAGGGACTTACGGCTACGAGCAGTACTTC. V usage is TRBV28 and J usage is TRBJ2-7, with D perhaps matching TRBD2 (6 bases). Trimming took 6 bases from V and 3 from J, leaving 15 bases between them. Germline-derived CDR1 and CDR2 are MDHEN and SYDVKM. The CDR3 is 14 residues long.

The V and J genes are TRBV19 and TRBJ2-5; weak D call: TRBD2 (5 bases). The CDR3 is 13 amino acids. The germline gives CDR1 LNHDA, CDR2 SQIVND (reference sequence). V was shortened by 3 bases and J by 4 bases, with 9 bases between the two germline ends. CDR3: CASSIRRGETQYF. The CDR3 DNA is TGTGCCAGTAGTATTCGACGGGGAGAGACCCAGTACTTC.